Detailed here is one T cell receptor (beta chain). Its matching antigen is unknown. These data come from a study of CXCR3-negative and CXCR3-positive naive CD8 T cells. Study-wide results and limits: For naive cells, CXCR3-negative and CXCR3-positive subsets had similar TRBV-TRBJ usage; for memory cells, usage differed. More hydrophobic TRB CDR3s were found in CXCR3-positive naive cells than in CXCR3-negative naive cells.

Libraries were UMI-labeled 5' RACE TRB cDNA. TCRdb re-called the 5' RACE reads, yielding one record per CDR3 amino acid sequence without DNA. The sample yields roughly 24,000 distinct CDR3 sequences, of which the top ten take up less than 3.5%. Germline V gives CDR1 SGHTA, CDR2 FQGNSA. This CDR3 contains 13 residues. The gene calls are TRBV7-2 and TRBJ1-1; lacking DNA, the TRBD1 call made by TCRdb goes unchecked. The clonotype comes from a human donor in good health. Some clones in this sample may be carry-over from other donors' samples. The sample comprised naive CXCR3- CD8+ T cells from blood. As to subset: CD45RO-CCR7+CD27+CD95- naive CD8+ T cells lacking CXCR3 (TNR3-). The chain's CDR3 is CASSQPGTRVAFF.